This T cell receptor (beta chain) was captured by sequencing in a study of blood T cell repertoires in COVID-19. Study details: Samples taken during acute and convalescent COVID-19 were collected in the United States, Italy and Spain. PBMCs, B-cell-depleted T cells, or T cells provided the cDNA or gDNA that made up the material.

This clone is a singleton in its sample. The germline V gene encodes CDR1 SGHRS and CDR2 YFSETQ. The V end lost 2 bases, the J end lost 5 bases, and 22 bases lay between the germline ends. This CDR3 region has 17 residues. In the authors' methods: Scientists estimated how many nucleated cells there were by amplifying reference gene primers. The table came from immunoSEQ multiplex PCR; TCRdb's copy has only in-frame clones and leaves some out. That table gives V, J and clone size, and the DNA gave D and trimming. The table records approximately 380,000 clones, 85% of them present only once. This sequence joins TRBV5-1 and TRBJ1-1; tentatively, D is TRBD1 (6 bases). Source material: peripheral blood. This TCR was recovered from a woman aged 18 to 35 with acute or convalescent COVID-19. CDR3 nucleotides: TGCGCCAGCAGCTTAGAAGGGACACCAAAGGGGCCGACTGAAGCTTTCTTT. This sequence encodes CASSLEGTPKGPTEAFF.